This TCR beta chain was observed in a study of cytotoxic CD8 clonotypes in ibrutinib-treated CLL (dated by TCRdb to the early 2020s). Background for the entire study: In this cohort, over 14 patients were treatment-naive and fewer than 13 were relapsed/refractory, while 17 to 18 had unmutated IGHV. Responses were partial in around 25 patients and complete in 2; after median approximately 69 months follow-up, about 14 stayed in remission and about twelve progressed. The response samples were drawn at a median of around eleven months into treatment, with a range of roughly 6 to 40 months. On average, each sample had about 260,000 productive templates and almost 95,000 productive rearrangements. Of the 90 or so participants in the trial, about 25 had longitudinal samples available. Cryopreserved peripheral blood mononuclear cells were obtained before treatment, at response, and at either sustained remission or disease progression. All remission and progressive disease samples were collected while patients were still receiving ibrutinib.

The intended sense of this specimen's time point label: 12 months on ibrutinib. For TCR beta library preparation, roughly 2.2 micrograms of genomic DNA were isolated from cryopreserved PBMCs. High-throughput TCR beta sequencing was performed on longitudinal blood samples from CLL patients receiving ibrutinib monotherapy. Patients were enrolled in a phase 2 open-label single-center ibrutinib monotherapy trial. This clone was seen more than once but under ten times. Its cognate antigen has yet to be identified. Base qualities are not at hand, and no much larger clone is one base apart. The goal of deep resolution MiSeq sequencing was a depth between 1 in 1 million and 1 in 200,000 T cells, and coverage averaged 10x per clonotype. The immunoSEQ hsTCRB Kit was used to generate TCR beta libraries. For the original study's pipeline: The data were analyzed with ImmunoSEQ Analyzer and ImmunoSEQ Data Assistant, and V, D and J gene assignments followed IMGT definitions. Clonality, which ranges from 0 to 1, was calculated by subtracting the normalized Shannon entropy of productive rearrangement frequencies from one. Only overrepresented clonotypes making up at least 0.05% of each patient's repertoire were included in the public clonotype analysis. Repertoires from 10 to 15 age-matched healthy donors in immuneACCESS were used as clonality controls. TCRdb took this table from immuneACCESS and kept in-frame rearrangements with V and J called. Such tables lack part of the clones; where checked against another copy, unresolved V genes explain under half of the gap, and the rest is unexplained. V, J and clone size are taken as reported in that table, and D and trimming were inferred from the DNA itself. The sample includes fewer than 50,000 clones, with roughly 57% observed a single time. The ten largest account for less than 35% of the sample.

What the work shows at the level of the full study, not this receptor alone: An increase in clonality was observed at ibrutinib response, with clonality remaining stable during sustained remission and falling back toward baseline at progression. Baseline clonality was found to be higher than that of age-matched healthy donors and was strongly correlated with circulating CD8+ T-cell counts. Public clonotypes were rare and either shrank or stayed stable during treatment, and the rise in clonality at ibrutinib response reflected expansion of private clonotypes. Lymph node repertoires were not examined, and the timing of sampling was not matched between patients in sustained remission and those whose disease progressed.

CDR1 and CDR2 are read off the germline V gene as MDHEN and SYDVKM. V trim: 6 bases; J trim: 3 bases; unmatched bases: 5. The CDR3 covers 15 residues, taking in both the cysteine and the phenylalanine. The CDR3 DNA has 45 bases and is translated from base 1. This chain is built from TRBV28 and TRBJ2-1; TRBD2 agrees with 10 junctional bases. The sample was PBMCs, taken after 12 months of ibrutinib treatment. The sequence was collected from a human donor with chronic lymphocytic leukemia. CDR3 protein: CASRITSGDYNEQFF. The DNA sequence is TGTGCCAGCAGAATTACTAGCGGGGACTACAATGAGCAGTTCTTC.